The following is a TCR beta chain sequence with its context. The data originate from a study of control samples from healthy donors and cancer patients. Measured with immunoSEQ multiplex PCR; TCRdb has only the in-frame clones, and not every one. The sample contains about 220,000 clones, 90% to 95% of which appear only once. The sequencing sample was made of blood. This receptor was obtained from a man aged 50-59 years in good health.

As DNA, the CDR3 is TGTGCCAGTAGTAAGGTAGGTAGAAGCAATCAGCCCCAGCATTTT. This gives the protein CASSKVGRSNQPQHF. The chain couples TRBV19 to TRBJ1-5, with D hard to call. The CDR3 has 15 residues. V shed 4 bases and J shed 1 base, with 11 bases lying between them. Per the germline V gene, CDR1 is LNHDA and CDR2 is SQIVND (reference sequence).